Sequencing of this T cell receptor (beta chain) was carried out in a study of cytomegalovirus exposure and HLA in healthy donors. This clone is a singleton in its sample. The antigen remains undetermined. 13 Jbeta primers and 60 Vbeta primers were used for the PCR. In the source study's methods: The count from a later analysis was 70 million to 85 million unique TCR beta chains, about 9.9 million of them shared. Measured with immunoSEQ multiplex PCR; TCRdb has only the in-frame clones, and not every one. Clone size and the V and J calls come from that table; the DNA yielded D and trimming. The sample holds around 190,000 clones, roughly 87% seen once. Germline CDR1 reads SGHDT; CDR2 reads YYEEEE. Deletions cut 3 bases from V and 0 bases from J, with 11 bases between. The CDR3 has 15 amino acids. Regarding the study as a whole: Productive rates of about 90% or about 30% were seen for most TCR beta V segments in an earlier analysis. With further analysis later on, most CMV-associated TCR beta chains appeared HLA-restricted. The study recorded fewer than 200 TCR beta chains that were cytomegalovirus-associated.

V gene TRBV5-6 combines with J gene TRBJ2-3, with a possible D match to TRBD2 (6 bases). This clonotype was obtained from a woman between 45 and 65 years old in good health and CMV-seronegative. What was sequenced was PBMCs. CDR3 residues: CASSYGLTSTDTQYF. The CDR3 DNA is TGTGCCAGCAGCTACGGACTAACTAGCACAGATACGCAGTATTTT. Drawing the rest from reference TRBV5-6 and TRBJ2-3, the complete variable domain is DAGVTQSPTHLIKTRGQQVTLRCSPKSGHDTVSWYQQALGQGPQFIFQYYEEEERQRGNFPDRFSGHQFPNYSSELNVNALLLGDSALYLCASSYGLTSTDTQYFGPGTRLTVL.